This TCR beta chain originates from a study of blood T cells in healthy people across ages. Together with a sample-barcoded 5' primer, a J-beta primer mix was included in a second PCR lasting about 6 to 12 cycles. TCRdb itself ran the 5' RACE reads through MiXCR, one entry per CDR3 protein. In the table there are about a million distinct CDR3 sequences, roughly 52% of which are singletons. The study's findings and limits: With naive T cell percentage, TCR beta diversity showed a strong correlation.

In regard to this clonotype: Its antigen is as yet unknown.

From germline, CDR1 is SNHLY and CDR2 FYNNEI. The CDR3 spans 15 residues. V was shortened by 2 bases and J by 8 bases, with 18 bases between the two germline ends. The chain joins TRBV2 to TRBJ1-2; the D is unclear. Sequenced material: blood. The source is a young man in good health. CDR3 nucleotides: TGTGCCAGCAGTGAAACCCCGACCCTAACGGAGGGCTACACCTTC. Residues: CASSETPTLTEGYTF.